This entry concerns a single T cell receptor (beta chain). What it binds is not known. The data derive from a study of T cell clones after liver transplantation. General study points: Graft donor-reactive T cells may have migrated into the graft rather than being deleted.

Profiling relied on immunoSEQ multiplex PCR, and the TCRdb table lists in-frame clones only, not all of them. The table lists roughly 67,000 clones, 92% of them singletons, with over 0.9% in the top ten. J lost 4 bases, V lost 2 bases, and 15 bases had no gene match. CDR1 and CDR2 (germline): SGHRS, YFSETQ. The length of the CDR3 is 18 residues. The clonotype was recovered from a human patient who received a liver transplant. Some T cells may trace back to the graft donor. The sequences come from CD4+ T cells from blood, collected approximately 27 months after liver transplant. The chain links TRBV5-1 to TRBJ2-3, with 8 nucleotides matching TRBD2. CDR3 region: CASSFGIGTGGPADTQYF. The CDR3 DNA reads TGCGCCAGCAGCTTCGGGATCGGGACGGGAGGGCCAGCAGATACGCAGTATTTT.